One T cell receptor (beta chain) is described in this entry. The CDR3 is 13 amino acids. CDR1 and CDR2 from the germline V gene are SGHDT and YYEEEE. Trimming pared 4 bases from V and 4 bases from J, leaving 9 bases between. The sample is drawn from a study of blood T cell repertoires in COVID-19. In the original processing: The assay estimated nucleated cells by amplifying reference gene primers. Profiled with immunoSEQ multiplex PCR; TCRdb holds only in-frame clones, not every one. V and J calls and clone size follow that table, whereas D and trimming were derived from the DNA. The sample has around 15,000 clones; about 89% are singletons.

The receptor was isolated from a man aged 80 or over with acute or convalescent COVID-19. The sample consisted of peripheral blood. The genes are TRBV5-6 and TRBJ2-1; the D gene is possibly TRBD2 (5 bases). This chain's CDR3 is CASSHWEYNEQFF. In nucleotides, the CDR3 is TGTGCCAGCAGCCATTGGGAGTACAATGAGCAGTTCTTC.